These T cell receptor beta chains were read from a single sample in a study of OX40 agonist ivuxolimab in advanced cancers. The data were produced by immunoSEQ multiplex PCR, yet TCRdb's version contains in-frame clones alone and is incomplete. The sample holds under 80,000 clones, more than 85% seen once. The material sequenced was CD4+ or CD8+ T cells sorted from blood, taken in a trial of the OX40 agonist ivuxolimab. The receptors here all came from an adult with an advanced solid tumor such as melanoma, head and neck, liver or kidney cancer. The CDR3 runs from the conserved cysteine through the conserved F or W. A D gene is named only where the DNA matches it firmly. Size values are once, few and many counts, or a class for expanded clones, and some rows have none.

TRBJ2-7,.,TRBD2,TRBV7-6,CASSSLAGFYEQYF,TGTGCCAGCAGCTCACTAGCGGGGTTCTACGAGCAGTACTTC
TRBJ2-5,.,.,TRBV19,CASSIEGLETQYF,TGTGCCAGTAGTATAGAAGGGTTAGAGACCCAGTACTTC
TRBJ2-3,once,.,TRBV5-1,CASSLSAGTGTRTDTQYF,TGCGCCAGCAGCTTGAGTGCAGGGACGGGGACTCGCACAGATACGCAGTATTTT
TRBJ1-1,.,.,TRBV15,CATSREPIPNTEAFF,TGTGCCACCAGCAGAGAACCAATCCCGAACACTGAAGCTTTCTTT
TRBJ2-6,.,TRBD1,TRBV27,CASSLGTGAGANVLTF,TGTGCCAGCAGTTTAGGGACAGGGGCCGGGGCCAACGTCCTGACTTTC
TRBJ2-3,.,.,TRBV10-3,CAISDGLDTDTQYF,TGTGCCATCAGTGACGGGCTGGACACAGATACGCAGTATTTT
TRBJ2-3,.,.,TRBV7-3,CASSLLGSTDTQYF,TGTGCCAGCAGCTTATTGGGGTCCACAGATACGCAGTATTTT
TRBJ2-7,.,TRBD1,TRBV29-1,CSVEGPQGSYEQYF,TGCAGCGTTGAGGGTCCACAGGGGTCCTACGAGCAGTACTTC
TRBJ2-7,.,TRBD1,TRBV19,CASSIVLPGQGAYEQYF,TGTGCCAGTAGTATAGTTTTGCCGGGACAGGGGGCTTACGAGCAGTACTTC
TRBJ2-1,.,.,TRBV5-8,CASSLARVESSYNEQFF,TGTGCCAGCAGCTTGGCCCGCGTGGAGAGCTCCTACAATGAGCAGTTCTTC
TRBJ2-1,.,.,TRBV6-1,CASSATSGRGVYEQFF,TGTGCCAGCAGTGCCACCTCAGGTCGGGGAGTTTATGAGCAGTTCTTC
TRBJ2-1,.,.,TRBV2,CASSPQKSAYNEQFF,TGTGCCAGCAGTCCTCAAAAGAGCGCCTACAATGAGCAGTTCTTC
TRBJ2-1,once,.,TRBV29-1,CSVRDLGESSYNEQFF,TGCAGCGTTCGTGACCTTGGGGAGAGCTCCTACAATGAGCAGTTCTTC
TRBJ1-5,.,.,TRBV2,CASSAGQNQPQHF,TGTGCCAGCAGTGCGGGGCAAAATCAGCCCCAGCATTTT
TRBJ2-7,.,.,TRBV9,CASSVGASYEQYF,TGTGCCAGCAGCGTAGGTGCCAGCTACGAGCAGTACTTC
TRBJ2-1,once,.,TRBV5-1,CASSFGDNEQFF,TGCGCCAGCAGCTTCGGTGACAATGAGCAGTTCTTC
TRBJ2-1,.,TRBD2,TRBV5-1,CASTTFSGSSYNEQFF,TGCGCCAGCACGACTTTCAGCGGGAGCTCCTACAATGAGCAGTTCTTC
TRBJ2-6,.,.,TRBV7-3,CASSLGHNGANVLTF,TGTGCCAGCAGCTTAGGACATAATGGGGCCAACGTCCTGACTTTC
TRBJ1-5,once,.,TRBV6-5,CASRTGTPNQPQHF,TGTGCCAGCAGAACCGGGACACCCAATCAGCCCCAGCATTTT
TRBJ2-7,.,TRBD1,TRBV5-3,CARSPPGQGSYEQYF,TGTGCCAGAAGCCCACCGGGACAGGGCTCCTACGAGCAGTACTTC
TRBJ2-3,few,.,TRBV27,CASSWVSTDTQYF,TGTGCCAGCAGTTGGGTTAGCACAGATACGCAGTATTTT
TRBJ2-1,.,TRBD1,TRBV19,CATGQGHEQFF,TGTGCCACCGGACAGGGTCATGAGCAGTTCTTC
TRBJ2-7,few,TRBD1,TRBV7-6,CASSWGQGGSYEQYF,TGTGCCAGCAGCTGGGGACAGGGGGGCTCCTACGAGCAGTACTTC
TRBJ1-1,once,.,TRBV15,CATSRARDLNTEAFF,TGTGCCACCAGCAGAGCTCGTGACTTGAACACTGAAGCTTTCTTT
TRBJ1-5,.,TRBD1,TRBV5-6,CASSRTGDQPQHF,TGTGCCAGCAGCCGCACAGGGGACCAGCCCCAGCATTTT
TRBJ2-3,once,.,TRBV5-4,CASSFGVTQYF,TGTGCCAGCAGCTTCGGGGTTACGCAGTATTTT
TRBJ2-5,.,.,TRBV7-9,CASSLVAAGKAQYF,TGTGCCAGCAGCTTAGTAGCGGCCGGGAAGGCCCAGTACTTC
TRBJ2-2,.,.,TRBV7-9,CASSFDLNTGELFF,TGTGCCAGCAGCTTTGACCTCAACACCGGGGAGCTGTTTTTT
TRBJ1-1,.,.,TRBV7-8,CASSLVLGGGSPEAFF,TGTGCCAGCAGCTTAGTATTAGGCGGGGGGAGCCCTGAAGCTTTCTTT
TRBJ2-7,.,.,TRBV27,CASSLFNAYEQYF,TGTGCCAGCAGTTTATTCAACGCCTACGAGCAGTACTTC
TRBJ2-1,once,TRBD1,TRBV7-9,CASSLEGGGFNEQFF,TGTGCCAGCAGCTTAGAAGGGGGCGGTTTCAATGAGCAGTTCTTC
TRBJ1-1,.,TRBD1,TRBV12-5,CASGFHQGALSEAFF,TGTGCTAGTGGTTTTCACCAGGGGGCGCTTTCTGAAGCTTTCTTT
TRBJ2-7,.,TRBD1,TRBV11-2,CASSLGQGAGYEQYF,TGTGCCAGCAGCTTAGGACAGGGGGCAGGGTACGAGCAGTACTTC
TRBJ2-7,.,.,TRBV19,CASSIDWSSYEQYF,TGTGCCAGTAGTATCGACTGGAGCTCCTACGAGCAGTACTTC
TRBJ2-5,.,.,TRBV6-5,CASSYGTVRQETQYF,TGTGCCAGCAGTTACGGGACGGTCAGACAAGAGACCCAGTACTTC
TRBJ2-7,.,TRBD2,TRBV5-4,CASSASGGAPYEQYF,TGTGCCAGCAGTGCTAGCGGGGGGGCCCCCTACGAGCAGTACTTC
TRBJ2-4,.,.,TRBV7-9,CASSLGQGRNIQYF,TGTGCCAGCAGCTTAGGGCAGGGGCGAAACATTCAGTACTTC
TRBJ1-6,.,.,TRBV9,CASSPHQGSGSPLHF,TGTGCCAGCAGCCCCCACCAGGGGAGTGGTTCACCCCTCCACTTT
TRBJ2-7,.,.,TRBV30,CAWEETASYEQYF,TGTGCCTGGGAGGAGACGGCTTCCTACGAGCAGTACTTC
TRBJ2-7,.,.,TRBV19,CASSITTSGYEQYF,TGTGCCAGTAGTATCACTACCAGCGGCTACGAGCAGTACTTC
TRBJ2-5,.,TRBD2,TRBV7-9,CASSLPRGGEEETQYF,TGTGCCAGCAGCTTGCCTCGGGGGGGCGAGGAGGAGACCCAGTACTTC
TRBJ1-2,.,.,TRBV23-1,CASRGRGGSYGYTF,TGCGCCAGCAGGGGAAGGGGTGGGAGCTATGGCTACACCTTC
TRBJ1-1,.,.,TRBV18,CASSRTQGFAEAFF,TGTGCCAGCTCACGTACTCAGGGGTTCGCTGAAGCTTTCTTT
TRBJ1-1,.,TRBD1,TRBV4-3,CASSRDRGLRAEAFF,TGCGCCAGCAGCCGGGACAGGGGGCTCAGGGCTGAAGCTTTCTTT
TRBJ1-4,.,.,TRBV25-1,CASSELTGKGEKLFF,TGTGCCAGCAGTGAACTAACAGGGAAGGGGGAAAAACTGTTTTTT
TRBJ2-7,.,.,TRBV27,CASSEYPGGYEQYF,TGTGCCAGCAGTGAATATCCAGGGGGGTACGAGCAGTACTTC
TRBJ2-7,.,.,TRBV27,CASSQGPYEQYF,TGTGCCAGCTCGCAAGGGCCCTACGAGCAGTACTTC
TRBJ1-2,.,.,TRBV4-1,CASSQGQADYGYTF,TGCGCCAGCAGCCAAGGCCAGGCAGACTATGGCTACACCTTC
TRBJ1-5,.,TRBD1,TRBV5-8,CASSFRDRGSNQPQHF,TGTGCCAGCAGCTTCCGTGACAGGGGGAGCAATCAGCCCCAGCATTTT
TRBJ1-1,.,TRBD1,TRBV29-1,CSDGTANTEAFF,TGCAGCGACGGGACAGCGAACACTGAAGCTTTCTTT
TRBJ1-5,.,.,TRBV30,CAFGRGYSNQPQHF,TGTGCCTTCGGGCGGGGGTACAGCAATCAGCCCCAGCATTTT
TRBJ2-7,.,.,TRBV29-1,CSVVGGEGGEQYF,TGCAGCGTTGTGGGTGGGGAAGGGGGCGAGCAGTACTTC
TRBJ2-5,.,.,TRBV7-9,CASSITVQETQYF,TGTGCCAGCAGCATCACAGTACAAGAGACCCAGTACTTC
TRBJ1-5,few,.,TRBV13,CASSLSGGAQHF,TGTGCCAGCAGCTTATCTGGGGGGGCCCAGCATTTT
TRBJ2-7,.,.,TRBV4-1,CASSQVKGYYEQYF,TGCGCCAGCAGCCAAGTGAAGGGGTACTACGAGCAGTACTTC
TRBJ2-7,.,TRBD1,TRBV7-2,CASSIGTGYEQYF,TGTGCCAGCAGCATAGGGACAGGCTACGAGCAGTACTTC